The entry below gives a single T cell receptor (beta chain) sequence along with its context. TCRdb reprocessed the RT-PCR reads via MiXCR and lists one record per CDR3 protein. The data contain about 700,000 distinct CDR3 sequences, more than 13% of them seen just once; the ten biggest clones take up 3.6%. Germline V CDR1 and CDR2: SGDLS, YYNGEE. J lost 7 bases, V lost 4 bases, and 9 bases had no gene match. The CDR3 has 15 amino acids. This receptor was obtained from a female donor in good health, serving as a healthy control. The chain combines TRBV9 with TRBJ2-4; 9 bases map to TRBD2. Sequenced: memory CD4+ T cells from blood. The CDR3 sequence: CASSPRLAEGNIQYF. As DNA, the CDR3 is TGTGCCAGCAGCCCCAGACTAGCGGAAGGGAACATTCAGTACTTC.